These 30 T cell receptor beta chains originate from one sample sequenced in a study of blood T cell repertoires in COVID-19. TCRdb's table, derived via immunoSEQ multiplex PCR, lists solely in-frame clones and lacks some. The data contain about 280,000 clones, around 85% of them singletons. Sequenced: peripheral blood. These TCRs come from a woman aged 25 to 39 who had recovered from COVID-19.

The chain recombines TRBV11-2 with TRBJ2-2; the match to TRBD2 covers 8 bases. Trimming took 4 bases from V and 7 from J; bases not matched to a gene: 5. CDR3 size: 14 residues. Germline assignment: CDR1 SGHAT and CDR2 FQNNGV. CDR3: CASSSGTSSGELFF. For the CDR3, the DNA is TGTGCCAGCAGCTCCGGGACTAGTAGCGGGGAGCTGTTTTTT.

The rearrangement joins TRBV28 to TRBJ1-1; D is unclear. Looked up from germline, CDR1 is MDHEN and CDR2 is SYDVKM. Trimming took 6 bases from V and 5 from J, leaving 10 bases between them. The CDR3 is 12 residues long. CDR3 residues: CASSPPLTEAFF. CDR3 nucleotide sequence: TGTGCCAGCAGCCCCCCGTTAACTGAAGCTTTCTTT.

This sequence joins TRBV27 and TRBJ2-2; TRBD2 matches at 13 bases. Germline V CDR1 and CDR2: MNHEY, SMNVEV (reference sequence). This CDR3 contains 16 residues. V lost 5 bases and J lost 5; bases outside the gene matches: 5. The CDR3 region has the DNA TGTGCCAGCAGTCGGACTAGCGGGAGTCTTACCGGGGAGCTGTTTTTT. It yields the protein CASSRTSGSLTGELFF.

This chain joins TRBV21-1 and TRBJ2-5; the table's D call, TRBD1, was not checked against the DNA. TRBV21-1 is described as a pseudogene. This CDR3 has 19 residues. The CDR3 coding sequence is TGTGCCAGCAGCAGTCCACCTCCGCCGGGACAGCGCAAGTCAGAGACCCAGTACTTC. Amino acids: CASSSPPPPGQRKSETQYF.

V and J are TRBV6-6 and TRBJ2-1; D is perhaps TRBD2 (6 bases). Germline V gene lookup returns CDR1 MNHNY and CDR2 SVGAGI (reference sequence). V was trimmed by 2 bases and J by 0 bases, leaving 11 bases between them. This CDR3 comprises 16 residues. The DNA for the CDR3 is TGTGCCAGCAGTTACGGGCAGGGAGGCTCCTACAATGAGCAGTTCTTC. Protein: CASSYGQGGSYNEQFF.

The rearrangement links TRBV5-1 to TRBJ1-6; 7 bases are a match to TRBD1. CDR1 SGHRS and CDR2 YFSETQ come from the germline V gene. Trimming took 4 bases from V and 5 from J; bases not matched to a gene: 6. CDR3 length: 15 residues. The CDR3 spells CASSIGQDDNSPLHF. Here the CDR3 DNA reads TGCGCCAGCAGCATCGGACAGGATGATAATTCACCCCTCCACTTT.

The V and J genes are TRBV28 and TRBJ2-1; no definite D call. This CDR3 region has 11 residues. Trimming pared 3 bases from V and 8 bases from J, leaving 5 bases between. Germline CDR1 and CDR2: MDHEN and SYDVKM. The CDR3 is CASSLVDEQFF. DNA for the CDR3: TGTGCCAGCAGTTTGGTAGATGAGCAGTTCTTC.

V is TRBV20-1 and J is TRBJ1-1; TRBD1 matches at 7 bases. The CDR3 covers 14 residues. Germline V gene lookup returns CDR1 DFQATT and CDR2 SNEGSKA (reference sequence). V shed 3 bases and J 2 bases; nucleotides not matched to a gene: 6. CDR3 sequence: CSASPRDRNTEAFF. DNA for the CDR3: TGCAGTGCTAGTCCCCGGGACAGAAACACTGAAGCTTTCTTT.

V usage is TRBV18 and J usage is TRBJ1-6; D remains unclear. Germline V gene lookup returns CDR1 KGHSH and CDR2 LQKENI. This CDR3 comprises 14 residues. Trimming removed 2 bases at V and 7 bases at J, with 9 bases between. CDR3 bases: TGTGCCAGCTCACCAAACAGTAACAATTCACCCCTCCACTTT. Its translation: CASSPNSNNSPLHF.

As to this clone: Within the sample, other DNA sequences also encode this same CDR3. V and J are TRBV10-3 and TRBJ2-7; TRBD2 is a possible D gene (6 bases). This CDR3 has 14 residues. Germline V gene data show CDR1 as ENHRY and CDR2 as SYGVKD. Trimming cost V 4 bases and J 3 bases, with 13 bases left between them. For the CDR3, the DNA is TGTGCCATCAGTGCAACTAGCACGGACTACGAGCAGTACTTC. This translates into CAISATSTDYEQYF.

This chain uses TRBV2 with TRBJ2-7; D is possibly TRBD2 (6 bases). With 10 bases removed from V and 2 bases from J, the gap between germline ends came to 15 bases. From germline, CDR1 is SNHLY and CDR2 FYNNEI. CDR3 length: 13 residues. Here the CDR3 DNA reads TGTGCCACGGGGACTGGTACCACCTACGAGCAGTACTTC. Its translation is CATGTGTTYEQYF.

The J gene is TRBJ1-2, the V gene TRBV7-9; 7 bases agree with TRBD1. CDR1 is SEHNR and CDR2 is FQNEAQ in the germline V gene (reference sequence). Trimming removed 3 bases from V and 4 bases from J; junction bases left unmatched: 5. CDR3 length equals 14 residues. The CDR3 nucleotides are TGTGCCAGCAGCTTTGACAGGGTTTCCTATGGCTACACCTTC. Amino acids: CASSFDRVSYGYTF.

V is TRBV24-1 and J is TRBJ2-1; no firm D call. The germline CDR1 and CDR2 sequences are KGHDR and SFDVKD. The CDR3 loop spans 12 amino acids. V lost 5 bases, J lost 5 bases, and 6 bases lay in between. The chain's CDR3 is CATSAGHNEQFF. The CDR3 coding sequence is TGTGCCACCAGTGCGGGTCACAATGAGCAGTTCTTC.

This clone is classed as medium-sized. In nucleotides, the CDR3 is TGTGCCAGCAGTGAAGACTTCTCCGAGCAGTACTTC. Translated, it gives CASSEDFSEQYF. V usage is TRBV2 and J usage is TRBJ2-7, with D unclear. Trimming removed 1 base at V and 6 bases at J, with 7 bases between. The length of the CDR3 is 12 residues. Germline CDR1 reads SNHLY; CDR2 reads FYNNEI. The whole variable domain, filled in from reference TRBV2 and TRBJ2-7, reads EPEVTQTPSHQVTQMGQEVILRCVPISNHLYFYWYRQILGQKVEFLVSFYNNEISEKSEIFDDQFSVERPDGSNFTLKIRSTKLEDSAMYFCASSEDFSEQYFGPGTRLTVT.

This chain uses TRBV3-1 (or the pseudogene TRBV3-2) with TRBJ2-4, with 9 bases fitting TRBD1. Germline CDR1 is LGHDT and CDR2 is YNNKEL (reference sequence). The CDR3 is 15 residues long. V lost 4 bases to trimming and J lost 8 bases; unmatched junction nucleotides: 9. This CDR3 is CASSPRDRATDIQYF. The CDR3 DNA sequence: TGTGCCAGCAGCCCTCGGGACAGGGCTACGGACATTCAGTACTTC.

The V and J genes are TRBV28 and TRBJ2-7; maybe TRBD1 (6 bases). CDR1 and CDR2 (germline): MDHEN, SYDVKM. The CDR3 is 16 residues long. Deletions cut 2 bases from V and 0 bases from J, with 14 bases between. The CDR3 nucleotides are TGTGCCAGCAGTTTAACCGACAGGCGATACTCCTACGAGCAGTACTTC. This sequence encodes CASSLTDRRYSYEQYF.

V and J are TRBV7-9 and TRBJ1-1, with 7 bases that match TRBD1. Germline CDR1 is SEHNR and CDR2 is FQNEAQ (reference sequence). There are 15 residues in the CDR3. Losses at the gene ends were 5 bases for V and 5 bases for J; bases not matched to a gene: 11. DNA for the CDR3: TGTGCCAGCAGCCTATTGAACAGGGGATCTACTGAAGCTTTCTTT. Encoded protein: CASSLLNRGSTEAFF. The entire variable domain, with the rest obtained from reference TRBV7-9 and TRBJ1-1, is as follows: DTGVSQNPRHKITKRGQNVTFRCDPISEHNRLYWYRQTLGQGPEFLTYFQNEAQLEKSRLLSDRFSAERPKGSFSTLEIQRTEQGDSAMYLCASSLLNRGSTEAFFGQGTRLTVV.

J is TRBJ1-2 and V is TRBV2, with 10 bases identical to TRBD1. This CDR3 has 16 amino acids. Trimming took 2 bases from V and 8 from J; bases not matched to a gene: 11. Germline CDR1 is SNHLY and CDR2 is FYNNEI. In DNA form, the CDR3 reads TGTGCCAGCAGTGAACGCACCGTCCGGGACAGGGGCGGCTACACCTTC. Translated, it gives CASSERTVRDRGGYTF.

This clone has only one observation. V usage is TRBV6-6 and J usage is TRBJ1-5, with 9 bases aligning to TRBD1. This CDR3 has 15 amino acids. Germline CDR1 is MNHNY and CDR2 is SVGAGI (reference sequence). Trimming removed 5 bases from V and 7 bases from J; junction bases left unmatched: 9. The CDR3 here is CASSPDRGEGQPQHF. CDR3 coding DNA: TGTGCCAGCAGTCCTGACAGGGGGGAAGGGCAGCCCCAGCATTTT.

V gene TRBV13 combines with J gene TRBJ2-1; 9 bases are shared with TRBD2. Germline lookup yields CDR1 PRHDT and CDR2 FYEKMQ (reference sequence). J gave up 0 bases and V 10 bases, and 7 bases lay outside the gene matches. The CDR3 spans 15 residues. The CDR3 protein is CATKSGGSSYNEQFF. Written as DNA, the CDR3 is TGTGCCACCAAGAGCGGGGGGAGCTCCTACAATGAGCAGTTCTTC.

The J gene is TRBJ2-1, the V gene TRBV28; TRBD2 matches at 9 bases. CDR3 length: 14 amino acids. J lost 4 bases, V lost 9 bases, and 7 bases had no gene match. Germline V gene data show CDR1 as MDHEN and CDR2 as SYDVKM. The CDR3 sequence is CASSGSYSYNEQFF. The CDR3, as DNA: TGTGCCAGTAGCGGGAGCTACTCTTACAATGAGCAGTTCTTC.

V is TRBV6-6 and J is TRBJ2-6; no firm D call. Trimming shortened V by 0 bases and J by 2 bases, and 5 bases separated the two germline ends. The CDR3 runs to 15 residues. Germline V CDR1 and CDR2: MNHNY, SVGAGI (reference sequence). CDR3 loop: CASSYSVAGANVLTF. CDR3 DNA: TGTGCCAGCAGTTACTCGGTAGCTGGGGCCAACGTCCTGACTTTC.

CDR3: CASGPGQGYTQYF. CDR3 sequence (DNA): TGTGCCAGCGGACCGGGACAGGGATACACCCAGTACTTC. The V gene is TRBV28, the J gene TRBJ2-5, with 9 bases that match TRBD1. The germline CDR1 and CDR2 sequences are MDHEN and SYDVKM. V gave up 8 bases and J gave up 8 bases; unmatched junction bases: 9. The CDR3 has 13 residues.

CDR3 loop: CSAGAQGANQETQYF. CDR3 nucleotide sequence: TGCAGCGCTGGGGCACAGGGTGCGAATCAAGAGACCCAGTACTTC. The chain has TRBV29-1 and TRBJ2-5, with D perhaps matching TRBD1 (6 bases). Germline CDR1 is SQVTM and CDR2 is ANQGSEA. The length of the CDR3 is 15 residues. V lost 7 bases and J 2 bases, leaving 20 bases between the germline ends.

This sequence joins TRBV14 and TRBJ1-6; possible D gene TRBD1, 6 bases. CDR1 and CDR2 (germline): SGHDN, FVKESK. This CDR3 comprises 15 residues. The germline V and J ends were trimmed by 6 bases and 5 bases, with 14 bases remaining between them. This CDR3 is CASSVQGLNNSPLHF. DNA for the CDR3: TGTGCCAGCAGTGTACAGGGCCTAAATAATTCACCCCTCCACTTT.

This chain's CDR3 is CASSRTSGGTYNEQFF. The CDR3 nucleotides are TGTGCCAGCAGCAGGACTAGCGGGGGGACCTACAATGAGCAGTTCTTC. The V call is TRBV2, the J call TRBJ2-1; 14 bases match TRBD2. The germline gives CDR1 SNHLY, CDR2 FYNNEI. The CDR3 runs 16 residues. Trimming took 6 bases from V and 2 from J; bases not matched to a gene: 3.

The V and J genes are TRBV11-3 and TRBJ1-4; the D gene is possibly TRBD1 (6 bases). CDR3 length equals 17 residues. Germline V gene lookup returns CDR1 SGHNT and CDR2 YENEEA. V lost 5 bases to trimming and J lost 6 bases, with 22 bases between them. CDR3 protein: CASSPGQGLSIDEKLFF. CDR3 nucleotides: TGTGCCAGCAGCCCAGGCCAGGGGTTGTCGATAGATGAAAAACTGTTTTTT.

The chain couples TRBV11-3 to TRBJ2-7; a weak D match, TRBD2 (7 bases). This CDR3 is 13 amino acids long. V lost 4 bases and J lost 4, with 11 bases in between. Germline values: CDR1 SGHNT, CDR2 YENEEA. This CDR3 reads CASSSRGAYEQYF. For the CDR3, the DNA is TGTGCCAGCAGCTCCCGGGGGGCTTACGAGCAGTACTTC.

This rearrangement joins TRBV30 to TRBJ2-7; 8 bases match TRBD1. Trimming cost V 8 bases and J 5 bases; bases outside gene matches: 11. Looked up from germline, CDR1 is GTSNPN and CDR2 is SVGIG (reference sequence). This CDR3 region has 13 residues. The CDR3 sequence is CAEWTGSPHEQYF. Here the CDR3 DNA reads TGTGCCGAATGGACAGGGAGTCCCCACGAGCAGTACTTC.

The table lists this clone with a few counts. The rearrangement uses TRBV7-9 and TRBJ2-3; weak D call: TRBD1 (6 bases). V gave up 5 bases and J gave up 9 bases, with 12 bases separating them. Germline V CDR1 and CDR2: SEHNR, FQNEAQ (reference sequence). The CDR3 extends over 12 amino acids. In nucleotides, the CDR3 is TGTGCCAGCAGCCTACAGGGCCAAACGCAGTATTTT. It translates to CASSLQGQTQYF.